The TCR beta chain under discussion was sequenced for a study of graft-versus-host responses after intestinal transplantation. Whole-study context: Grafts were multivisceral, liver-intestinal, or isolated intestinal. Each patient got anti-thymocyte globulin induction, then tacrolimus and steroids for two to four years.

A note on this clone: Its antigen is unknown.

Measured with immunoSEQ multiplex PCR; TCRdb has only the in-frame clones, and not every one. The repertoire holds tens of thousands of clones, with 90% to 95% as singletons. Study-level results: Recipient marrow contained GvH clones, some of which appeared first in ileum or blood.

Per germline, CDR1 SGHRS and CDR2 YFSETQ. With 1 base clipped from V and 8 bases from J, the junction kept 8 bases outside the gene matches. This CDR3 has 15 amino acids. The sequence derives from a human donor who was the organ donor for an intestinal transplant. The input for sequencing was unstimulated CD8+ T cells sorted from spleen or lymph node cells, taken before transplant. The gene calls are TRBV5-1 and TRBJ1-4; TRBD1 aligns across 7 bases. The CDR3 is CASSLNSGGDEKLFF. The CDR3 DNA reads as TGCGCCAGCAGCTTGAATTCAGGGGGGGACGAAAAACTGTTTTTT.